The 17 T cell receptor beta chains reported below all come from one sample, sequenced in a study of identical twins. Each CDR3 protein is one row after TCRdb ran MiXCR on the 5' RACE reads. The sample has 420,000 or so distinct CDR3 sequences; about 18% are singletons. Sequencing was done on a sample of naive T cells sorted from blood. Receptors were obtained from a man aged 50 to 59 in good health.

CDR3 bases: TGCGCCAGCAGCCAAATAGCCCTACTGGGGACGTTGAACACTGAAGCTTTCTTT. Translation gives CASSQIALLGTLNTEAFF. The chain carries TRBV4-3 and TRBJ1-1; TRBD1 might be the D (5 bases). The CDR3 is 18 residues long. The V and J ends lost 2 bases and 0 bases respectively, with 19 bases between them. Germline V gene data show CDR1 as LGHNA and CDR2 as YSLEER.

This clonotype appeared many times. This chain uses TRBV12-3 or TRBV12-4 with TRBJ1-2; D unclear. This CDR3 is 12 amino acids long. The V gene lost 7 bases and the J gene lost 8 bases, with 14 bases spanning the gap. The CDR3: CASIPYSSGYTF. CDR3 DNA sequence: TGTGCCAGCATCCCTTATTCGTCGGGCTACACCTTC.

This clonotype has ten or more counts. The chain recombines TRBV5-1 with TRBJ1-1, with 7 bases that match TRBD1. V was clipped by 4 bases and J by 3 bases; unmatched bases: 9. Germline values: CDR1 SGHRS, CDR2 YFSETQ. The CDR3 contains 15 residues. CDR3 protein: CASSPTRQGDTEAFF. CDR3 nucleotide sequence: TGCGCCAGCAGCCCGACTCGACAGGGCGACACTGAAGCTTTCTTT.

This clonotype was observed a few times. The chain carries TRBV20-1 and TRBJ2-7; D perhaps matches TRBD1 (6 bases). Trimming left V 0 bases short and J 0 bases short, with 12 bases between. The CDR3 sequence is 15 residues long. CDR1 DFQATT and CDR2 SNEGSKA come from the germline V gene (reference sequence). The CDR3 here is CSARDIQGFSYEQYF. DNA for the CDR3: TGCAGTGCTAGAGACATACAGGGCTTCTCCTACGAGCAGTACTTC.

This clonotype was counted only a few times. The chain carries TRBV3-1 and TRBJ2-7, with D possibly being TRBD2 (6 bases). V lost 2 bases to trimming and J lost 2 bases, with 13 bases between them. The CDR3 has 15 amino acids. The germline CDR1 and CDR2 sequences are LGHDT and YNNKEL (reference sequence). The DNA for the CDR3 is TGTGCCAGCAGCCAACTCACGGGAGTAACCTACGAGCAGTACTTC. Its protein is CASSQLTGVTYEQYF.

This clonotype was counted at least ten times. V usage is TRBV3-1 and J usage is TRBJ2-7, with D unclear. Germline-derived CDR1 and CDR2 are LGHDT and YNNKEL (reference sequence). This CDR3 region has 12 residues. The ends were cut back, 2 bases at V and 6 bases at J, with 8 bases in the middle. CDR3 residues: CASSQFLAEQYF. The CDR3 nucleotides read TGTGCCAGCAGCCAATTTCTGGCCGAGCAGTACTTC.

The chain carries TRBV5-4 and TRBJ1-4; 8 bases are a match to TRBD1. This CDR3 region has 14 residues. The V gene end was trimmed by 4 bases and the J gene end by 3 bases; junction bases not matched to a gene: 2. Germline values: CDR1 SGHNT, CDR2 YYREEE (reference sequence). CDR3 DNA sequence: TGTGCCAGCAGCCCGACAGGGGCTAATGAAAAACTGTTTTTT. Its translation: CASSPTGANEKLFF.

The V call is TRBV10-3, the J call TRBJ2-5; TRBD2 aligns across 13 bases. This CDR3 comprises 16 residues. Trimming removed 6 bases from V and 5 bases from J; junction bases left unmatched: 9. Germline V gene sequence: CDR1 ENHRY, CDR2 SYGVKD. CDR3 coding DNA: TGTGCCATCAGCCCAGGACTAGCGGGAGTTAGGGAGACCCAGTACTTC. Residues: CAISPGLAGVRETQYF.

This clonotype was recorded many times. This chain uses TRBV20-1 with TRBJ1-2, with D maybe TRBD1 (6 bases). CDR1 and CDR2 from the germline V gene are DFQATT and SNEGSKA (reference sequence). V was shortened by 8 bases and J by 6 bases, with 19 bases between the two germline ends. The length of the CDR3 is 13 residues. As DNA, the CDR3 is TGCAGTCCCATGACGGGGGGGCTGGATGGCTACACCTTC. It is translated as CSPMTGGLDGYTF.

This clonotype was recorded a few times. The V and J genes are TRBV12-3 or TRBV12-4 and TRBJ2-5, with TRBD2 matching over 8 bases. J lost 4 bases, V lost 6 bases, and 13 bases had no gene match. The CDR3 extends over 16 amino acids. As DNA, the CDR3 is TGTGCCAGCAGGCCCCTGAGCGGGGGAACCCGAGAGACCCAGTACTTC. This translates into CASRPLSGGTRETQYF.

This clonotype was observed once. Written as DNA, the CDR3 is TGTGCCAGCAGCTTGGGATCGGTCAATGAGCAGTTCTTC. It codes for CASSLGSVNEQFF. This chain links TRBV5-4 with TRBJ2-1; D call uncertain. The germline gives CDR1 SGHNT, CDR2 YYREEE (reference sequence). V was shortened by 0 bases and J by 6 bases, with 7 bases between the two germline ends. The CDR3 is 13 residues long.

The V and J genes are TRBV21-1 and TRBJ2-7; the table's D call, TRBD2, has no DNA check behind it. TRBV21-1 is termed a pseudogene. This CDR3 comprises 16 residues. This CDR3 is CASSKSEREGLYEQYF. CDR3 coding DNA: TGTGCCAGCAGCAAATCCGAGCGGGAGGGCCTCTACGAGCAGTACTTC.

The chain couples TRBV7-6 to TRBJ2-7; no firm D call. This CDR3 comprises 15 residues. V dropped 1 base and J dropped 2 bases, with 12 bases sitting between them. In germline, CDR1 is SGHVS, CDR2 FNYEAQ. This CDR3 is CASSLDATAAYEQYF. The CDR3 nucleotides are TGTGCCAGCAGCTTAGACGCCACTGCAGCCTACGAGCAGTACTTC.

For the CDR3, the DNA is TGCAGCGTCCCCTCGGCCTTACAAGAGACCCAGTACTTC. This sequence encodes CSVPSALQETQYF. The J gene is TRBJ2-5, the V gene TRBV29-1; D is uncertain. Germline V gene lookup returns CDR1 SQVTM and CDR2 ANQGSEA. V shed 6 bases and J shed 2 bases, with 13 bases lying between them. The CDR3 spans 13 residues.

This chain connects TRBV15 to TRBJ2-7; no reliable D call. The CDR3 totals 15 residues. Germline V lookup: CDR1 LNHNV, CDR2 YYDKDF (reference sequence). Trimming left V 0 bases short and J 6 bases short, with 15 bases between. CDR3: CATSRDLTTTGEQYF. The DNA of the CDR3 is TGTGCCACCAGCAGAGATCTTACTACGACGGGCGAGCAGTACTTC.

The V gene is TRBV7-6, the J gene TRBJ1-1, with D tentatively TRBD1 (5 bases). CDR1 and CDR2 from the germline V gene are SGHVS and FNYEAQ. The CDR3 has 16 amino acids. Trimming took 2 bases from V and 2 from J, leaving 15 bases between them. Here the CDR3 reads CASSLYTGVTNTEAFF. The CDR3 nucleotides are TGTGCCAGCAGCTTATACACAGGAGTTACCAACACTGAAGCTTTCTTT.

This clonotype was recorded at least ten times. The chain couples TRBV6-5 to TRBJ1-5; D is ambiguous. CDR3 size: 15 residues. Trimming took 0 bases from V and 3 from J, leaving 9 bases between them. Per germline, CDR1 MNHEY and CDR2 SVGAGI. DNA for the CDR3: TGTGCCAGCAGTTACTCGATTGTCTACAATCAGCCCCAGCATTTT. Residues: CASSYSIVYNQPQHF.